Shown below are 21 T cell receptor beta chains from a single sample sequenced in a study of blood T cells in healthy people across ages. A second PCR, run for roughly 7 to 11 cycles, used a sample-barcoded 5' primer plus a J-beta primer mix. In TCRdb, the 5' RACE reads were re-called with MiXCR into one record per CDR3 protein. The table has over 600,000 distinct CDR3 sequences, around 50% seen once. Sequencing was done on a sample of blood. These receptors originate from a man aged 35 to 55 in good health.

V and J are TRBV14 and TRBJ2-5; a possible D gene is TRBD1 (5 bases). The J call may be mistaken, given a closer DNA end match to TRBJ2-7. The CDR3 has 16 residues. CDR1 and CDR2 (germline): SGHDN, FVKESK. CDR3 in DNA: TGTGCCAGCAGCCAAGAAGGGTTCGCAGGGCAATACGAGCAGTACTTC. This gives the protein CASSQEGFAGQYEQYF.

The chain recombines TRBV27 with TRBJ1-1; D is perhaps TRBD1 (6 bases). The CDR3 consists of 14 residues. The germline V gene has CDR1 MNHEY and CDR2 SMNVEV (reference sequence). Trimming removed 5 bases at V and 6 bases at J, with 16 bases between. The CDR3 spells CASSVNRNRAEAFF. The DNA for the CDR3 is TGTGCCAGCAGTGTAAATAGAAACAGGGCTGAAGCTTTCTTT.

The V and J genes are TRBV6-5 and TRBJ2-4; 9 bases align to TRBD2. The DNA end is a closer match to TRBJ2-5, so the J assignment may be wrong. The CDR3 has 15 amino acids. In germline, CDR1 is MNHEY, CDR2 SVGAGI. CDR3 DNA sequence: TGTGCCAGCAGTTACGCTAGCGGGGTCCAAGAGACCCAGTACTTC. This codes for CASSYASGVQETQYF.

The CDR3 sequence is CASRRAGGSQETQYF. The CDR3, as DNA: TGTGCCAGCAGGAGGGCAGGGGGCTCCCAAGAGACCCAGTACTTC. This chain links TRBV27 with TRBJ2-5, with 8 bases fitting TRBD1. V shed 6 bases and J 1 base; nucleotides not matched to a gene: 7. The CDR3 covers 15 residues. Germline V lookup: CDR1 MNHEY, CDR2 SMNVEV (reference sequence).

This clonotype appeared a few times. This chain links TRBV20-1 with TRBJ1-1, with a weak D call TRBD1 (5 bases). Germline CDR1 DFQATT, CDR2 SNEGSKA (reference sequence). V was trimmed by 3 bases and J by 4 bases, leaving 15 bases between them. The CDR3 contains 14 residues. Written as DNA, the CDR3 is TGCAGTGCTAGCTTGACAGCCCTTGGCACTGAAGCTTTCTTT. This codes for CSASLTALGTEAFF.

Only one count was recorded for this clonotype. The chain is built from TRBV6-6 and TRBJ1-4; 7 bases map to TRBD1. The germline V gene encodes CDR1 MNHNY and CDR2 SVGAGI (reference sequence). The V gene end was trimmed by 4 bases and the J gene end by 4 bases; junction bases not matched to a gene: 6. The CDR3 loop spans 15 amino acids. This chain's CDR3 is CASSSTGQRNEKLFF. CDR3 DNA sequence: TGTGCCAGCAGTTCCACGGGACAGCGTAATGAAAAACTGTTTTTT.

This chain links TRBV29-1 with TRBJ2-5, with TRBD2 as a possible D gene (5 bases). V was trimmed by 7 bases and J by 5 bases, leaving 14 bases between them. The CDR3 spans 12 residues. Per germline, CDR1 SQVTM and CDR2 ANQGSEA. The CDR3 DNA is TGCAGCGCTGTGGGAGTGGAGGAGACCCAGTACTTC. Amino acids: CSAVGVEETQYF.

This clonotype was seen more than once but under ten times. This rearrangement joins TRBV29-1 to TRBJ2-6, with D maybe TRBD1 (6 bases). The V gene's germline CDR1 is SQVTM and CDR2 ANQGSEA. The CDR3 extends over 19 amino acids. V was clipped by 0 bases and J by 0 bases, with 18 bases between them. CDR3 amino acids: CSVEDSFGRGFSGANVLTF. Written as DNA, the CDR3 is TGCAGCGTTGAAGATAGTTTTGGCAGGGGTTTCTCTGGGGCCAACGTCCTGACTTTC.

The chain links TRBV20-1 to TRBJ1-6; weak D call: TRBD1 (5 bases). The CDR3 length is 16 residues. In germline, CDR1 is DFQATT, CDR2 SNEGSKA (reference sequence). Trimming left V 6 bases short and J 7 bases short, with 22 bases between. The CDR3 DNA is TGCAGTGCCCCCGGGCAGGGATTTTACCTCAATTCACCCCTCCACTTT. Amino acid sequence: CSAPGQGFYLNSPLHF.

This chain links TRBV28 with TRBJ2-3; D could derive from TRBD1 or TRBD2 (7 bases each). V was shortened by 7 bases and J by 2 bases, with 13 bases between the two germline ends. This CDR3 contains 14 residues. Germline V gene data show CDR1 as MDHEN and CDR2 as SYDVKM. CDR3 amino acids: CASTQGGNTDTQYF. As DNA, the CDR3 is TGTGCCAGCACCCAGGGGGGGAACACAGATACGCAGTATTTT.

The chain recombines TRBV25-1 with TRBJ2-1; tentatively, D is TRBD1 (6 bases). The CDR3 length is 16 residues. Germline values: CDR1 MGHDK, CDR2 SYGVNS. V gave up 4 bases and J gave up 3 bases, with 16 bases separating them. CDR3 loop: CASSGGLGALYNEQFF. The DNA for the CDR3 is TGTGCCAGCAGTGGGGGTCTGGGGGCCCTCTACAATGAGCAGTTCTTC.

The J gene is TRBJ2-1, the V gene TRBV15; D possibly corresponds to TRBD1 (6 bases). The germline gives CDR1 LNHNV, CDR2 YYDKDF (reference sequence). There are 13 residues in the CDR3. Trimming stripped 5 bases from V and 7 bases from J, with 12 bases between. Written as DNA, the CDR3 is TGTGCCACCAGCCTGGAACAGGGTAATGAGCAGTTCTTC. It is translated as CATSLEQGNEQFF.

This chain uses TRBV7-3 with TRBJ2-7; possibly TRBD1 for D (6 bases). Per the germline V gene, CDR1 is SGHTA and CDR2 is FQGTGA. The CDR3 has 13 amino acids. Trimming took 5 bases from V and 5 from J, leaving 13 bases between them. The CDR3 reads CASSPGAGNEQYF. As DNA, the CDR3 is TGTGCCAGCAGCCCAGGGGCCGGGAACGAGCAGTACTTC.

The CDR3: CSVSNLRARSTEAFF. The CDR3 region has the DNA TGCAGCGTCTCTAACTTGCGGGCCAGGAGCACTGAAGCTTTCTTT. V is TRBV29-1 and J is TRBJ1-1; D call uncertain. Trimming pared 6 bases from V and 4 bases from J, leaving 21 bases between. CDR3 length: 15 residues. The V gene's germline CDR1 is SQVTM and CDR2 ANQGSEA.

The chain is built from TRBV4-3 and TRBJ2-2; D is unclear. Germline CDR1 and CDR2: LGHNA and YSLEER. Trimming shortened V by 8 bases and J by 1 base, and 11 bases separated the two germline ends. The CDR3 contains 14 residues. CDR3 DNA: TGCGCCAGCCGGAGAAGAATGAACACCGGGGAGCTGTTTTTT. It encodes CASRRRMNTGELFF.

J is TRBJ2-5 and V is TRBV11-2; 7 bases align to TRBD1. CDR1 SGHAT and CDR2 FQNNGV come from the germline V gene. This CDR3 has 15 amino acids. Losses at the gene ends were 7 bases for V and 3 bases for J; bases not matched to a gene: 11. As DNA, the CDR3 is TGTGCCAGCACCGTAATCCGGGACAGAAAAGAGACCCAGTACTTC. Residues: CASTVIRDRKETQYF.

The rearrangement links TRBV24-1 to TRBJ2-7, with D hard to call. From germline, CDR1 is KGHDR and CDR2 SFDVKD. The CDR3 length is 15 residues. Trimming cost V 9 bases and J 3 bases, with 20 bases left between them. The CDR3: CATEANSGFVYEQYF. The CDR3 DNA reads TGTGCCACCGAGGCCAACAGTGGGTTCGTCTACGAGCAGTACTTC.

The chain uses TRBV28 and TRBJ2-1, with D possibly called TRBD1 or TRBD2 (5 bases each). Per the germline V gene, CDR1 is MDHEN and CDR2 is SYDVKM. V shed 7 bases and J shed 6 bases, with 19 bases lying between them. The CDR3 length is 15 residues. CDR3 sequence (DNA): TGTGCCAGCACCGGGGCCGGTGCCGGGCCCAATGAGCAGTTCTTC. It is translated as CASTGAGAGPNEQFF.

The chain links TRBV5-5 to TRBJ2-7; D possibly matches TRBD1 or TRBD2 (6 bases each). This CDR3 spans 14 amino acids. V was clipped by 1 base and J by 3 bases, with 11 bases between them. Germline CDR1 reads SGHKS; CDR2 reads YYEKEE (reference sequence). Here the CDR3 reads CASSLLRGVYEQYF. CDR3 nucleotide sequence: TGTGCCAGCAGCTTGTTAAGGGGGGTCTACGAGCAGTACTTC.

The rearrangement uses TRBV4-1 and TRBJ2-1; D uncertain. Deletions cut 3 bases from V and 2 bases from J, with 11 bases between. Looked up from germline, CDR1 is MGHRA and CDR2 is YSYEKL. This CDR3 contains 15 residues. The CDR3 DNA reads TGCGCCAGCAGCCACAACGACCCAACCTACAATGAGCAGTTCTTC. It translates to CASSHNDPTYNEQFF.

This chain uses TRBV7-2 with TRBJ2-3; D unclear. The V gene's germline CDR1 is SGHTA and CDR2 FQGNSA. Trimming left V 10 bases short and J 4 bases short, with 18 bases between. CDR3 length equals 14 residues. The CDR3 protein is CATHSRETPDTQYF. CDR3 sequence (DNA): TGTGCCACCCACTCCCGAGAGACCCCAGATACGCAGTATTTT.